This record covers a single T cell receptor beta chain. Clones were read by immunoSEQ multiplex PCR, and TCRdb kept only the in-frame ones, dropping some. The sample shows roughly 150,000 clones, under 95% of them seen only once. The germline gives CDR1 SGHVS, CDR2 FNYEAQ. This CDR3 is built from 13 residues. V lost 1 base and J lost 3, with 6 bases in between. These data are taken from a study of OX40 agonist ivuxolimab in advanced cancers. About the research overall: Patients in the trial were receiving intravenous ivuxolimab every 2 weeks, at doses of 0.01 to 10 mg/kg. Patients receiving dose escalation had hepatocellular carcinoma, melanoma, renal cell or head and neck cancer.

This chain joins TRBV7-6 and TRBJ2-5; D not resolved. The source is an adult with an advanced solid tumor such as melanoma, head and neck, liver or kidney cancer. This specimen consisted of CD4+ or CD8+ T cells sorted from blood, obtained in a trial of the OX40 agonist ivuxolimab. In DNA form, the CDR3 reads TGTGCCAGCAGCTTAGGGCAGAAAGAGACCCAGTACTTC. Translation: CASSLGQKETQYF.